This TCR beta chain was captured in a study of T cells in Graves' hyperthyroidism and ophthalmopathy. Findings and limits, study-wide: Patients with ophthalmopathy were separated from those with stable hyperthyroidism by a 13 V-J model.

Germline V gene lookup returns CDR1 SNHLY and CDR2 FYNNEI. The CDR3 covers 15 residues. After removal of 7 bases from V and 6 bases from J, the junction contained 9 bases not matched to a gene. This clonotype was seen at least ten times. The antigen remains unidentified. Diagnostic assessment was based on clinical symptoms, serum thyroxine and TRAb, thyroid ultrasound and orbital computed tomography. The PBMCs were sourced from fresh peripheral blood (about 9.7 ml). Regions amplified from RNA transcripts were the TCR beta CDR3 regions. During a first-round RT-PCR of the TCR CDR3, the HTBI primer set was used. TCRdb passed the multiplex PCR reads through MiXCR, listing each CDR3 protein once. This sample yields some 770,000 distinct CDR3 sequences, of which about a sixth are seen a single time; around 7.7% belongs to the top ten.

J is TRBJ2-1 and V is TRBV2; 10 bases map to TRBD1. The sequenced sample was blood. The TCR sequence derives from a man aged 18 to 35 with Graves' hyperthyroidism. CDR3 sequence reads: CASNAGTGALNEQFF. In nucleotides, the CDR3 is TGTGCCAGCAACGCCGGGACAGGGGCCCTCAATGAGCAGTTCTTC.